A single sample gave rise to the 24 T cell receptor beta chains below, sequenced in a study of T cell responses to AZD1222 COVID-19 vaccine. Using immunoSEQ multiplex PCR, the repertoire was profiled, and TCRdb retains in-frame clones only, with some absent. Among some 190,000 clones listed, approximately 94% were seen once. The input for sequencing was peripheral blood, taken 28 days after the second dose of the MenACWY control vaccine. The receptors shown here come from an adult who received the MenACWY meningococcal vaccine as a control.

This chain links TRBV28 with TRBJ2-7; D assignment may be TRBD1 or TRBD2 (5 bases each). The V and J ends lost 10 bases and 6 bases respectively, with 22 bases between them. Germline-derived CDR1 and CDR2 are MDHEN and SYDVKM. CDR3 length equals 14 residues. Written as DNA, the CDR3 is TGTGCCACCAGGTCCCAGGGAGTCCCAGCCGAGCAGTACTTC. Encoded protein: CATRSQGVPAEQYF.

The genes are TRBV6-2 or TRBV6-3 and TRBJ2-3; 8 positions agree with TRBD2. This CDR3 is built from 15 residues. Germline V gene lookup returns CDR1 MNHEY and CDR2 SVGEGT. The ends lost 2 bases at V and 3 bases at J; junction bases unmatched: 4. DNA for the CDR3: TGTGCCAGCAGTTACGTCGGGGGGGCTACAGATACGCAGTATTTT. Encoded protein: CASSYVGGATDTQYF.

The chain uses TRBV7-8 and TRBJ1-1, with D possibly matching TRBD1 (5 bases). Germline-derived CDR1 and CDR2 are SGHVS and FQNEAQ. V lost 0 bases to trimming and J lost 5 bases, with 10 bases between them. The CDR3 extends over 14 amino acids. CDR3 protein: CASSLAGQKTEAFF. The CDR3, as DNA: TGTGCCAGCAGCTTAGCGGGGCAGAAAACTGAAGCTTTCTTT.

The DNA of the CDR3 is TGTGCCAGCGGGTGGAGGGGGGAGGATGGCTACACCTTC. It encodes CASGWRGEDGYTF. The chain couples TRBV13 to TRBJ1-2, with D possibly matching TRBD1 (6 bases). The CDR3 has 13 residues. Per the germline V gene, CDR1 is PRHDT and CDR2 is FYEKMQ (reference sequence). Trimming cost V 8 bases and J 6 bases, with 16 bases left between them.

The chain's CDR3 is CASRRELAEETQYF. DNA for the CDR3: TGTGCCAGCAGAAGGGAGCTAGCGGAAGAGACCCAGTACTTC. The gene calls are TRBV5-4 and TRBJ2-5, with 7 nucleotides matching TRBD2. Germline CDR1 and CDR2: SGHNT and YYREEE (reference sequence). The CDR3 is made up of 14 amino acids. The V segment lost 5 bases and the J segment 3 bases; nucleotides outside the gene matches: 7.

This clone appeared once. This rearrangement joins TRBV5-1 to TRBJ2-6; no reliable D call. Trimming stripped 0 bases from V and 3 bases from J, with 7 bases between. Germline V gene sequence: CDR1 SGHRS, CDR2 YFSETQ. This CDR3 is built from 15 residues. CDR3 DNA: TGCGCCAGCAGCTTGGTTGGGGTTGGGGCCAACGTCCTGACTTTC. It yields the protein CASSLVGVGANVLTF.

The chain combines TRBV7-9 with TRBJ1-6, with D perhaps matching TRBD1 (5 bases). The germline V gene has CDR1 SEHNR and CDR2 FQNEAQ (reference sequence). This CDR3 has 15 amino acids. V was pared by 5 bases and J by 6 bases, with 14 bases between. The CDR3 loop is CASSPEGRSNSPLHF. The CDR3 DNA reads as TGTGCCAGCAGCCCGGAGGGACGGTCTAATTCACCCCTCCACTTT.

This sequence joins TRBV30 and TRBJ2-2; 12 bases fit TRBD2. The V and J ends lost 2 bases and 4 bases, in that order; junction bases with no gene match: 8. In germline, CDR1 is GTSNPN, CDR2 SVGIG (reference sequence). There are 17 residues in the CDR3. The CDR3: CAWSITSGGPSTGELFF. CDR3 in DNA: TGTGCCTGGAGTATAACTAGCGGGGGGCCGAGCACCGGGGAGCTGTTTTTT.

The chain carries TRBV7-3 and TRBJ2-1; D unclear. Germline V gene data show CDR1 as SGHTA and CDR2 as FQGTGA. This CDR3 has 15 amino acids. Trimming cost V 1 base and J 4 bases, with 11 bases left between them. CDR3 in DNA: TGTGCCAGCAGCTTAATAGGAGCGCGGTACAATGAGCAGTTCTTC. Amino acid sequence: CASSLIGARYNEQFF.

In the case of this clone: The sample carries other DNA sequences with the same CDR3. The chain uses TRBV7-9 and TRBJ2-5; D is uncertain. Trimming left V 6 bases short and J 0 bases short, with 8 bases between. CDR3 size: 13 residues. CDR1 SEHNR and CDR2 FQNEAQ come from the germline V gene (reference sequence). The CDR3 spells CASRAAHQETQYF. In nucleotides, the CDR3 is TGTGCCAGCAGGGCAGCGCACCAAGAGACCCAGTACTTC.

CDR3 protein: CASSDGQGGYGYTF. DNA for the CDR3: TGTGCCAGCAGTGATGGGCAGGGGGGATATGGCTACACCTTC. The chain couples TRBV2 to TRBJ1-2; 7 nucleotides align to TRBD1. The CDR3 is 14 residues long. With V trimmed by 3 bases and J by 5 bases, 6 bases remained unmatched. Germline CDR1 reads SNHLY; CDR2 reads FYNNEI.

The CDR3 reads CASSPPGTGYEQYF. CDR3 sequence (DNA): TGTGCCAGCTCACCACCGGGGACAGGGTACGAGCAGTACTTC. The chain employs TRBV18 and TRBJ2-7; TRBD1 matches 9 bases. V shed 0 bases, J shed 4 bases, and the junction held 1 base outside the gene matches. The V gene's germline CDR1 is KGHSH and CDR2 LQKENI. The CDR3 extends over 14 amino acids.

V gene TRBV18 combines with J gene TRBJ2-1; D might be TRBD1 (5 bases). Per the germline V gene, CDR1 is KGHSH and CDR2 is LQKENI. The CDR3 runs to 15 residues. Trimming took off 2 bases at V and 2 bases at J, with 10 bases between the two ends. In DNA form, the CDR3 reads TGTGCCAGCTCACCAGATGACAGACCCTACAATGAGCAGTTCTTC. Protein sequence: CASSPDDRPYNEQFF.

The chain joins TRBV2 to TRBJ2-7; weak D call: TRBD1 (6 bases). Germline values: CDR1 SNHLY, CDR2 FYNNEI. Trimming took off 8 bases at V and 4 bases at J, with 18 bases between the two ends. The CDR3 has 14 residues. The CDR3 protein is CASGSNRVNYEQYF. The DNA for the CDR3 is TGTGCCAGCGGATCGAACAGGGTAAATTACGAGCAGTACTTC. The whole variable domain, filled in from reference TRBV2 and TRBJ2-7, reads EPEVTQTPSHQVTQMGQEVILRCVPISNHLYFYWYRQILGQKVEFLVSFYNNEISEKSEIFDDQFSVERPDGSNFTLKIRSTKLEDSAMYFCASGSNRVNYEQYFGPGTRLTVT.

The rearrangement links TRBV3-1 (or the pseudogene TRBV3-2) to TRBJ2-1, with D unclear. This CDR3 has 13 amino acids. Trimming pared 0 bases from V and 8 bases from J, leaving 8 bases between. Germline values: CDR1 LGHDT, CDR2 YNNKEL (reference sequence). In nucleotides, the CDR3 is TGTGCCAGCAGCCAAGATCGAGGTTATGAGCAGTTCTTC. Translating gives CASSQDRGYEQFF.

The J gene is TRBJ2-2, the V gene TRBV5-1; D uncertain. The V gene's germline CDR1 is SGHRS and CDR2 YFSETQ. The CDR3 covers 11 residues. With 5 bases removed from V and 6 bases from J, the gap between germline ends came to 5 bases. The CDR3 region is CASSRAGELFF. In nucleotides, the CDR3 is TGCGCCAGCAGTCGAGCCGGGGAGCTGTTTTTT.

The gene calls are TRBV6-5 and TRBJ1-2; D not certain. V lost 5 bases to trimming and J lost 4 bases, with 8 bases between them. CDR1 and CDR2 (germline): MNHEY, SVGAGI. This CDR3 has 12 residues. This chain's CDR3 is CASSTPGYGYTF. For the CDR3, the DNA is TGTGCCAGCAGTACCCCGGGCTATGGCTACACCTTC.

This clone occurred once. The chain couples TRBV15 to TRBJ2-7; TRBD1 matches 7 bases. Germline loops: CDR1 LNHNV, CDR2 YYDKDF (reference sequence). This CDR3 comprises 15 residues. Trimming cost V 4 bases and J 7 bases; bases outside gene matches: 13. CDR3 coding DNA: TGTGCCACCAGCACCCACCAGACAGGGCCCGGTGAGCAGTACTTC. This translates into CATSTHQTGPGEQYF.

The chain links TRBV7-2 to TRBJ1-2; weak D call: TRBD1 (6 bases). This CDR3 spans 15 amino acids. Germline V lookup: CDR1 SGHTA, CDR2 FQGNSA. V was trimmed by 2 bases and J by 2 bases, leaving 12 bases between them. The chain's CDR3 is CASSLSGDRNYGYTF. The DNA of the CDR3 is TGTGCCAGCAGCTTATCTGGCGACAGGAACTATGGCTACACCTTC.

The chain carries TRBV10-3 and TRBJ2-5; D remains unclear. The CDR3 is made up of 11 amino acids. Trimming cost V 8 bases and J 4 bases, with 8 bases left between them. CDR1 is ENHRY, CDR2 SYGVKD, per germline. The CDR3 here is CAIGPGETQYF. DNA for the CDR3: TGTGCCATCGGTCCCGGAGAGACCCAGTACTTC.

The CDR3 nucleotides are TGTGCCACCAGTGCAGCACCAAACACTGAAGCTTTCTTT. Translation gives CATSAAPNTEAFF. V usage is TRBV24-1 and J usage is TRBJ1-1; D gene uncertain. The CDR3 consists of 13 residues. Trimming took off 5 bases at V and 2 bases at J, with 8 bases between the two ends. CDR1 and CDR2 (germline): KGHDR, SFDVKD.

V and J are TRBV4-2 and TRBJ2-3; D is unresolved. V was pared by 1 base and J by 2 bases, with 13 bases between. Germline V lookup: CDR1 LGHNA, CDR2 YNFKEQ. This CDR3 spans 16 amino acids. The CDR3 loop reads CASSQVSTAPTDTQYF. The DNA for the CDR3 is TGTGCCAGCAGCCAAGTCTCGACGGCGCCCACAGATACGCAGTATTTT.

The chain joins TRBV19 to TRBJ2-1; 8 bases agree with TRBD1. Trimming removed 5 bases from V and 13 bases from J; junction bases left unmatched: 7. This CDR3 has 12 residues. The germline V gene encodes CDR1 LNHDA and CDR2 SQIVND (reference sequence). DNA for the CDR3: TGTGCCAGTAGTTTCTCCGGGACAGGCCAGTTCTTC. It translates to CASSFSGTGQFF.

The CDR3 DNA sequence: TGTGCCAGCATCCCCAAAGGGGTAGGGGGCCTTGGGGCCAACGTCCTGACTTTC. Its protein product is CASIPKGVGGLGANVLTF. The chain has TRBV2 and TRBJ2-6, with TRBD1 matching over 7 bases. J was trimmed by 3 bases and V by 7 bases; bases with no gene match: 15. The CDR3 runs 18 residues. Germline assignment: CDR1 SNHLY and CDR2 FYNNEI. Supplemented by reference TRBV2 and TRBJ2-6, the full variable domain reads EPEVTQTPSHQVTQMGQEVILRCVPISNHLYFYWYRQILGQKVEFLVSFYNNEISEKSEIFDDQFSVERPDGSNFTLKIRSTKLEDSAMYFCASIPKGVGGLGANVLTFGAGSRLTVL.